Given below is one T cell receptor (beta chain) in context. Its target is unknown. Per the germline V gene, CDR1 is SGHKS and CDR2 is YYEKEE (reference sequence). Trimming stripped 1 base from V and 0 bases from J, with 21 bases between. This CDR3 is 19 amino acids long. These data originate in a study of T cells in tuberculosis. Assay: immunoSEQ multiplex PCR; the TCRdb copy retains only in-frame clones and omits some. The table records 20,000 to 25,000 clones, over 75% of them present only once. General study findings and limits: The TCR-beta difference was not significant; alpha differences partly reflected length.

As for time point: new active TB diagnosis, blood taken before or within 7 days of starting treatment. The sample here was PBMCs, taken at tuberculosis diagnosis. The V and J genes are TRBV5-5 and TRBJ2-3, with D tentatively TRBD2 (6 bases). The sequence derives from an adult with tuberculosis. The CDR3 is CASSLRSGITPYSTDTQYF. The CDR3 DNA reads as TGTGCCAGCAGCTTGCGTAGCGGAATCACCCCATACAGCACAGATACGCAGTATTTT.